The present T cell receptor beta chain was sequenced within a study of shared clonotypes between healthy human individuals (dated by TCRdb to about 2020). Regarding the study in general: The cohort comprised two women and a few men aged 18 to 49 years. For each donor, three plates each were used for CD4 naive and CD4 memory, two plates were used for CD8 naive, and one plate was used for CD8 memory. To estimate repertoire size and how much clonotype sharing occurs between individuals, the study deeply sequenced the blood TCR repertoires of about five healthy adults. Different laboratories and diverse techniques were used to prepare libraries and sequence TCR repertoires, to increase sequencing depth and limit assay-specific biases. Each donor's leukapheresis produced roughly between roughly 0.85 and 10 billion PBMCs. The full study reports these points: The genetic and exposure-history diversity represented was limited by the small number of donors. Estimated clonotype richness was generally larger for naive than for memory subsets. Sharing across several donors was observed for about 5% of naive CD4, over 3% of naive CD8, over 2% of memory CD4, and about 0.38% of memory CD8 clonotypes. Only blood was sampled, and tissue TCR repertoires likely differ from those in blood. Compared with non-shared clonotypes, clonotypes shared by all four sorted-subset donors had higher generation probabilities. Even with the large sequencing depth, rarefaction of the sorted-subset datasets indicated that sequencing was incomplete. Pairwise subsampling led to the expectation that sequencing depth would affect the degree of clonotype sharing among donors.

CDR1 is given as SGHRS and CDR2 as YFSETQ, both from the germline V gene. V is trimmed back by 4 bases and J by 5 bases, and the junction contains 4 bases that no gene match accounts for. The CDR3 numbers 14 residues from cysteine through phenylalanine. Just the 42-base CDR3 DNA is kept, in frame starting at base 1. Using the deep immunoSEQ assay, TCR CDR3 regions were amplified from genomic DNA by multiplex PCR. Extracted genomic DNA from each cell subset was spread evenly across all wells of several immunoSEQ 96-well plates, with each plate serving as a replicate. For sorted subsets, around 0.2 ug of genomic DNA, equivalent to 25,000 to 35,000 T cell genomes, went into each replicate PCR. Purified libraries were quantified with a Qubit 3.0 fluorometer, sized on a Bioanalyzer 2100, and re-quantified with the KAPA Library Quantification kit. A separate single-read 150-cycle Illumina NextSeq 550 flow cell was used to sequence each immunoSEQ 96-well plate. The original pipeline was this. The immunoSEQ output contained only junctional sequences without quality scores, so filtering could not match that applied to full-length reads. To assign V/J genes and CDR3, sequences were annotated using PyIR, a Python wrapper for IgBLAST v1.9, with IMGT germline references. Any read was removed if the V/J assignment was weak (E-value above 1e-6), the CDR3 was missing, or the read contained stop codons, out-of-frame junctions, or ambiguous translated residues. A V3J clonotype was defined by an identical inferred V gene, J gene, and CDR3 amino acid sequence. The percentage overlap between two repertoires was calculated by dividing the number of shared unique clonotypes by the size of the smaller repertoire. RTK rarefaction, the Chao1 estimator, and Recon v2.1 estimates of unobserved clonotypes were used to assess repertoire richness. OLGA was used to compute generation probabilities for all TCRbeta clonotypes that the gDNA method yielded from a handful of donors. Imported from immuneACCESS, the table was reduced by TCRdb to in-frame sequences with V and J called. These copies leave out some clones; in studies compared against another copy, an unresolved V gene accounts for under half, and the cause of the remainder is not known. Clone size and V and J calls were adopted from that table, with D and trimming inferred from the DNA. This sample has 1.6 million or so clones in its table, and about 98.5% of those were observed once. Around 0.38% of the sample goes to the ten largest clones.

Turning to this clone: It lacks a known antigen. Base qualities are missing; no much larger clone stands one base away. The sample holds other DNA sequences that translate to the same CDR3.

Healthy HIV-negative adults with no recently reported acute infections or vaccinations were included as donors. Every donor was a Caucasian adult living in Nashville, Tennessee, USA. CD4+ T cells were enriched through magnetic negative selection, after which naive cells were positively selected on CD45RA and the remaining negative fraction served as the memory subset. After blood collection by leukapheresis, PBMCs were isolated using Ficoll-Histopaque density gradient centrifugation and then cryopreserved in the vapor phase of liquid nitrogen. Purity and quantity of every magnetically sorted T cell population were checked by analytical flow cytometry. Genomic DNA was isolated from every sorted fraction and measured by UV absorbance on a Nanodrop 2000c.

Recombination linked TRBV5-1 to TRBJ2-1; 9 bases in between match TRBD2. The sequencing sample was made of naive CD4+ T cells sorted from blood. In light of the paper, this sample's cell subset or site label describes: CD45RA+ positively selected. This TCR came from a man aged 30 to 45 in good health. Here the CDR3 is given as CASSLAGLNNEQFF. DNA sequence: TGCGCCAGCAGCCTAGCGGGGTTAAACAATGAGCAGTTCTTC.